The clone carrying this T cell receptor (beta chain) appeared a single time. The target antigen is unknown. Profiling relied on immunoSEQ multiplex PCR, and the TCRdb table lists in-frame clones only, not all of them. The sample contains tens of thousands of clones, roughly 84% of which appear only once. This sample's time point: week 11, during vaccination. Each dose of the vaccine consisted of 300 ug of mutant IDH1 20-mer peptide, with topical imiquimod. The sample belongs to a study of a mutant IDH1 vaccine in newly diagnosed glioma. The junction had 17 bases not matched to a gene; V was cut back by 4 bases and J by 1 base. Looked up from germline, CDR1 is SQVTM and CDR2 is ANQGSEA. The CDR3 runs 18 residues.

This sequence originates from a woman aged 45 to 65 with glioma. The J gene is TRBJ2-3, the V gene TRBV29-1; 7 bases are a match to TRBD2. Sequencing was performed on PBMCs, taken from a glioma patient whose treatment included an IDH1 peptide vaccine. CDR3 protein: CSVGLAGKHMVRTDTQYF. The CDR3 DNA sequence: TGCAGCGTTGGACTAGCAGGAAAACATATGGTCCGCACAGATACGCAGTATTTT.